The T cell receptor beta chain under discussion was sequenced for a study of spatial heterogeneity in lung cancer (dated by TCRdb to 2018 to 2020). A note on the overall study: More beta-chain than alpha-chain transcripts were consistently detected, likely reflecting higher beta-chain transcript abundance. In the raw uncorrected reads, each unique combination of TCR and UMI appeared more than ten times on average. TCR alpha and beta repertoires were quantitatively compared across multiple tumor regions, matched nontumor lung and blood in non-small cell lung cancer. Nonsynonymous mutation counts, determined by whole-exome sequencing of tumor tissue, were related to TCR repertoire features. At surgery, both alpha and beta chains were TCR-sequenced in 200 to 250 tumor regions, approximately 64 matched nontumor lung samples and a few dozen PBMC samples. Overall results and qualifications from the work: Confirming at a functional level the hypothesis that regional TCRs recognize regional mutations was considered to require additional single-cell paired TCR alpha and beta sequencing. Ubiquitous expanded tumor TCRs showed up in blood more often at tumor resection than at routine follow-up.

V gives up 2 bases and J gives up 9 bases, and the segment between their germline ends measures 10 bases. Based on the germline V gene, the CDR1 and CDR2 sequences are MNHEY and SVGAGI. From cysteine to phenylalanine, the CDR3 is 12 amino acids long. Here the CDR3 DNA is all that survives: 36 bases in frame from base 1. The time point label of this sample denotes: sample taken at primary tumor resection. TCR sequencing used whole RNA extracted from tumor and nontumor lung tissue, or from cryopreserved PBMC samples, without cell sorting. The donors were 70 or so patients from the lung TRACERx cohort who had early-stage, untreated non-small cell lung cancer. Only patients with enough RNA available from two or more tumor regions were chosen for TCR sequencing. By its share of the sample, this clonotype is medium-sized (0.01 to 0.1%). The antigen it binds to is not known. No much larger clonotype is one base removed from it; base qualities were not supplied.

Library method: 5' RACE. Sequencing was carried out with a NextSeq 500. In the TCR library protocol, a unique molecular identifier was attached to each TCR cDNA molecule so that PCR and sequencing errors could be corrected. On the study's bioinformatics: TCR identification, UMI-based error correction and CDR3 extraction were all carried out with Decombinator tools. TCRs above a frequency of 2 per 1,000, corresponding to the top 1% of the tumor frequency distribution, were defined as expanded. Rényi diversity was computed with the R vegan package after subsampling each repertoire 100 times to 5,000 TCRs. To build CDR3 similarity networks, amino acid triplet string-kernel similarity was used, and CDR3s were connected when their pairwise similarity was above 0.82. TCRdb reran the public reads through fastp at Q25 and MiXCR, keeping productive beta chains. Each CDR3 protein appears once, grouped with its most common genes and DNA. The V and J calls and clone size are TCRdb's, not the authors'. The sample table records 10,000 to 12,000 distinct CDR3 sequences; 4.5% to 6% of these occur just once. 20% to 30% of the sample lies in the top ten.

This clonotype was sampled from a male donor with early-stage non-small cell lung cancer. The sequencing used PBMCs, collected at surgery. The rearranged chain carries TRBV6-5 and TRBJ1-2; too little of a D gene remains to name it. The nucleotide sequence is given as TGTGCCAGCAGTTACAGAGGACTAAGCTACACCTTC. This gives the protein CASSYRGLSYTF.